Below, 29 T cell receptor beta chains from the same sample are listed, as sequenced in a study of beta chain features in type 1 diabetes (dated by TCRdb to the late 2010s). Library preparation employed the immunoSEQ multiplex PCR assay. The High Capacity cDNA Reverse Transcription Kit was used to reverse transcribe all of the isolated RNA, meaning that expressed TCRB transcripts were what got sequenced. Here the immuneACCESS table is served through TCRdb, limited to in-frame sequences with V and J called. Missing clones are a known gap in these copies; in checked studies unresolved V genes cover under half, and the rest lacks a known reason. The sample table lists approximately 340,000 clones, more than 12% of them with a count of one. The ten largest clones add up to 0.019% of the sample. Sequenced: naive CD4+ T cells from blood. In light of the paper, this sample's cell subset or site label describes: true naive CD4+ T cells. The receptors come from a woman aged 18-35 years in good health.

This clone was counted between two and nine times. The CDR3 nucleotides read TGTGCCAGCAGCTTGGACAAGCGGGCGTTGCGCGGGGAGCTGTTTTTT. This sequence encodes CASSLDKRALRGELFF. The chain joins TRBV5-4 to TRBJ2-2; the D gene is possibly TRBD2 (6 bases). The V gene's germline CDR1 is SGHNT and CDR2 YYREEE (reference sequence). With 0 bases removed from V and 7 bases from J, the gap between germline ends came to 16 bases. The CDR3 has 16 residues.

The table lists this clone with a few counts. In DNA form, the CDR3 reads TGTGCCAGTAGGTCCCCCGACAGACAAGAGACCCAGTACTTC. Translated: CASRSPDRQETQYF. The rearrangement joins TRBV19 to TRBJ2-5; possibly TRBD1 for D (5 bases). CDR1 and CDR2 from the germline V gene are LNHDA and SQIVND (reference sequence). This CDR3 contains 14 residues. Trimming shortened V by 6 bases and J by 2 bases, and 13 bases separated the two germline ends. The variable domain in full, with the rest retrieved from reference TRBV19 and TRBJ2-5, is DGGITQSPKYLFRKEGQNVTLSCEQNLNHDAMYWYRQDPGQGLRLIYYSQIVNDFQKGDIAEGYSVSREKKESFPLTVTSAQKNPTAFYLCASRSPDRQETQYFGPGTRLLVL.

A few counts support this clone. CDR3 coding DNA: TGCAGCGTTGATCGGGCGGGAGGTTCGGATACGCAGTATTTT. Its translation: CSVDRAGGSDTQYF. This chain joins TRBV29-1 and TRBJ2-3, with 8 bases matching TRBD2. The CDR3 spans 14 residues. The junction had 8 bases not matched to a gene; V was cut back by 3 bases and J by 6 bases. In germline, CDR1 is SQVTM, CDR2 ANQGSEA.

This chain connects TRBV7-9 to TRBJ2-5, with D possibly matching TRBD2 (5 bases). V lost 1 base to trimming and J lost 5 bases, with 11 bases between them. Germline V gives CDR1 SEHNR, CDR2 FQNEAQ (reference sequence). This CDR3 has 14 residues. The CDR3 protein is CASSLDRGSETQYF. The DNA for the CDR3 is TGTGCCAGCAGCTTAGATCGGGGTTCTGAGACCCAGTACTTC.

The V gene is TRBV5-1, the J gene TRBJ1-5, with a possible D match to TRBD1 (6 bases). V dropped 4 bases and J dropped 7 bases, with 15 bases sitting between them. CDR1 and CDR2 from the germline V gene are SGHRS and YFSETQ. CDR3 length equals 14 residues. Here the CDR3 DNA reads TGCGCCAGCAGCCCCGAGGGGGAGGGCCAGCCCCAGCATTTT. Amino acids: CASSPEGEGQPQHF.

This clone was detected only a few times. The chain is built from TRBV5-6 and TRBJ2-1, with 7 bases matching TRBD2. Germline lookup yields CDR1 SGHDT and CDR2 YYEEEE. J gave up 7 bases and V 5 bases, and 12 bases lay outside the gene matches. This CDR3 is 15 amino acids long. In DNA form, the CDR3 reads TGTGCCAGCAGGCGGGACTACACGGCCCGAAATGAGCAGTTCTTC. This gives the protein CASRRDYTARNEQFF.

In its sample, this clone was seen a few times. The rearrangement uses TRBV30 and TRBJ2-1; 10 bases fit TRBD2. The CDR3 sequence is 18 residues long. CDR1 GTSNPN and CDR2 SVGIG come from the germline V gene (reference sequence). V was pared by 1 base and J by 4 bases, with 13 bases of the junction left unmatched. The CDR3 bases are TGTGCCTGGAGTGCCGGACTAGCGGCGTTTCAGGTATACAATGAGCAGTTCTTC. Protein product: CAWSAGLAAFQVYNEQFF.

In its sample, this clone was seen a few times. The chain links TRBV5-1 to TRBJ2-1, with 8 bases identical to TRBD2. Germline loops: CDR1 SGHRS, CDR2 YFSETQ. There are 12 residues in the CDR3. J was trimmed by 7 bases and V by 7 bases; bases with no gene match: 4. In DNA form, the CDR3 reads TGCGCCAGCGGTCCGGGGGGGAATGAGCAGTTCTTC. Protein product: CASGPGGNEQFF.

This chain connects TRBV11-3 to TRBJ2-1; TRBD2 matches 13 bases. V was pared by 5 bases and J by 7 bases, with 5 bases of the junction left unmatched. This CDR3 spans 15 amino acids. Germline V gene lookup returns CDR1 SGHNT and CDR2 YENEEA. CDR3 region: CASSKGLAGTNEQFF. In nucleotides, the CDR3 is TGTGCCAGCAGCAAGGGACTAGCGGGAACGAATGAGCAGTTCTTC.

The chain employs TRBV28 and TRBJ2-7; 7 bases agree with TRBD2. The CDR3 extends over 14 amino acids. The germline gives CDR1 MDHEN, CDR2 SYDVKM. With V trimmed by 5 bases and J by 3 bases, 7 bases remained unmatched. The CDR3 spells CASSKSGRVYEQYF. Written as DNA, the CDR3 is TGTGCCAGCAGTAAATCAGGGAGGGTCTACGAGCAGTACTTC.

This clone has a handful of counts. The rearrangement uses TRBV4-3 and TRBJ1-1, with D possibly TRBD1 on 5 matching bases. Germline CDR1 and CDR2: LGHNA and YSLEER. There are 14 residues in the CDR3. Trimming pared 1 base from V and 3 bases from J, leaving 9 bases between. The CDR3 loop is CASSQAGYYTEAFF. As DNA, the CDR3 is TGCGCCAGCAGCCAAGCAGGGTACTACACTGAAGCTTTCTTT.

This clone was seen only a few times. The chain links TRBV5-6 to TRBJ1-1; the D is unclear. This CDR3 is 14 amino acids long. V lost 0 bases and J lost 3, with 9 bases in between. Germline values: CDR1 SGHDT, CDR2 YYEEEE. The CDR3 sequence is CASSLEWRDTEAFF. CDR3 in DNA: TGTGCCAGCAGCTTGGAATGGCGGGACACTGAAGCTTTCTTT. The whole variable domain, remainder taken from reference TRBV5-6 and TRBJ1-1, is DAGVTQSPTHLIKTRGQQVTLRCSPKSGHDTVSWYQQALGQGPQFIFQYYEEEERQRGNFPDRFSGHQFPNYSSELNVNALLLGDSALYLCASSLEWRDTEAFFGQGTRLTVV.

The chain links TRBV27 to TRBJ1-2, with D perhaps matching TRBD1 (5 bases). The V end lost 3 bases, the J end lost 1 base, and 9 bases lay between the germline ends. The CDR3 sequence is 14 residues long. Germline V CDR1 and CDR2: MNHEY, SMNVEV (reference sequence). The CDR3: CASSFGAFNYGYTF. Written as DNA, the CDR3 is TGTGCCAGCAGTTTTGGGGCGTTTAACTATGGCTACACCTTC.

The V and J genes are TRBV13 and TRBJ2-7; 7 nucleotides align to TRBD1. V was clipped by 5 bases and J by 2 bases; unmatched bases: 6. The CDR3 contains 14 residues. CDR1 is PRHDT and CDR2 is FYEKMQ in the germline V gene (reference sequence). The DNA for the CDR3 is TGTGCCAGCAGCCCCCGACAGGGAACCTACGAGCAGTACTTC. Residues: CASSPRQGTYEQYF.

The V call is TRBV7-2, the J call TRBJ2-5, with D perhaps TRBD1 (5 bases). V dropped 1 base and J dropped 4 bases, with 10 bases sitting between them. The length of the CDR3 is 14 residues. Germline assignment: CDR1 SGHTA and CDR2 FQGNSA. CDR3 protein: CASSLGAGRETQYF. Written as DNA, the CDR3 is TGTGCCAGCAGCTTAGGAGCAGGGCGAGAGACCCAGTACTTC.

V and J are TRBV27 and TRBJ1-3; 7 bases match TRBD1. Germline V lookup: CDR1 MNHEY, CDR2 SMNVEV (reference sequence). This CDR3 region has 17 residues. With 6 bases clipped from V and 1 base from J, the junction kept 12 bases outside the gene matches. CDR3 residues: CASSPNRQGISGNTIYF. CDR3 coding DNA: TGTGCCAGCAGCCCCAACCGACAGGGTATTTCTGGAAACACCATATATTTT.

The sample holds a few counts of this clone. This chain connects TRBV30 to TRBJ2-1; TRBD2 might be the D (7 bases). Per the germline V gene, CDR1 is GTSNPN and CDR2 is SVGIG (reference sequence). Trimming removed 6 bases from V and 9 bases from J, with 24 bases in between. This CDR3 comprises 15 residues. DNA for the CDR3: TGTGCCTGCTCCGGGGGGCCCCGCATTCCTGGTGAGCAGTTCTTC. This gives the protein CACSGGPRIPGEQFF.

The chain links TRBV30 to TRBJ2-5; 7 bases map to TRBD1. This CDR3 region has 13 residues. The germline V gene encodes CDR1 GTSNPN and CDR2 SVGIG (reference sequence). Unmatched junction bases numbered 4, after V lost 1 base and J lost 5 bases. CDR3 sequence reads: CAWSADRDETQYF. DNA for the CDR3: TGTGCCTGGAGTGCCGACAGGGACGAGACCCAGTACTTC.

The sample holds a few counts of this clone. The V gene is TRBV4-3, the J gene TRBJ1-1; D perhaps matches TRBD1 (5 bases). CDR1 and CDR2 from the germline V gene are LGHNA and YSLEER. V lost 0 bases and J 4 bases, leaving 12 bases between the germline ends. This CDR3 has 15 amino acids. CDR3 coding DNA: TGCGCCAGCAGCCAAGAGGGAGGCAGGGCCACTGAAGCTTTCTTT. Amino acids: CASSQEGGRATEAFF.

In this sample, this clone turned up a few times. This chain uses TRBV28 with TRBJ2-1; TRBD1 aligns across 8 bases. J was trimmed by 2 bases and V by 6 bases; bases with no gene match: 9. The CDR3 is made up of 16 amino acids. From germline, CDR1 is MDHEN and CDR2 SYDVKM. CDR3 sequence: CASRLDRGGAYNEQFF. The CDR3 bases are TGTGCCAGCAGACTCGACAGGGGCGGCGCCTACAATGAGCAGTTCTTC.

This clone was picked up a small number of times. Within the sample, other DNA sequences also encode this same CDR3. The rearrangement uses TRBV18 and TRBJ2-7; D is unresolved. V lost 0 bases to trimming and J lost 1 base, with 7 bases between them. Germline-derived CDR1 and CDR2 are KGHSH and LQKENI. This CDR3 contains 14 residues. The CDR3 DNA reads TGTGCCAGCTCACCACCTACAGCTTCCTACGAGCAGTACTTC. The encoded protein is CASSPPTASYEQYF.

This clone was seen a handful of times. The J gene is TRBJ2-6, the V gene TRBV30; 7 bases align to TRBD1. The CDR3 loop spans 16 amino acids. With 4 bases clipped from V and 0 bases from J, the junction kept 6 bases outside the gene matches. Germline V gives CDR1 GTSNPN, CDR2 SVGIG (reference sequence). This CDR3 reads CAWTRQGASGANVLTF. CDR3 coding DNA: TGTGCCTGGACCCGACAGGGTGCCTCTGGGGCCAACGTCCTGACTTTC.

This clone has more than one count but fewer than ten. An end of the junction differs from the germline gene, which may be a read error. The chain links TRBV7-2 to TRBJ1-2; possible D gene TRBD1, 6 bases. Per the germline V gene, CDR1 is SGHTA and CDR2 is FQGNSA. The CDR3 runs 12 residues. The CDR3 here is CASSLVRTEIIF. The DNA of the CDR3 is TGTGCCAGCAGCTTAGTAAGGACAGAGATTATCTTC.

This clone was seen a few times. The V gene is TRBV28, the J gene TRBJ2-5, with a possible D match to TRBD2 (5 bases). The CDR3 consists of 13 residues. The V and J ends lost 9 bases and 2 bases respectively, with 13 bases between them. Germline assignment: CDR1 MDHEN and CDR2 SYDVKM. The CDR3 DNA reads as TGTGCCAGTATGGTCCCGGGGCAAGAGACCCAGTACTTC. Its protein is CASMVPGQETQYF.

The chain couples TRBV7-9 to TRBJ2-3; 7 bases line up with TRBD2. Germline values: CDR1 SEHNR, CDR2 FQNEAQ (reference sequence). Germline trimming cut 1 base from V and 4 bases from J; bases unmatched to any gene: 5. CDR3 size: 15 residues. CDR3 region: CASSLGLGGADTQYF. DNA of the CDR3: TGTGCCAGCAGCTTAGGATTGGGGGGGGCAGATACGCAGTATTTT.

This clone occurred a few times. The CDR3 protein is CASSQGDFGYGYTF. CDR3 in DNA: TGTGCCAGCAGCCAGGGGGACTTTGGCTATGGCTACACCTTC. This rearrangement joins TRBV7-8 to TRBJ1-2, with 7 bases fitting TRBD1. This CDR3 is built from 14 residues. Germline V gene sequence: CDR1 SGHVS, CDR2 FQNEAQ. V trimming: 5 bases; J trimming: 4 bases; junction bases outside the gene matches: 7.

This clone has just a few counts. J is TRBJ2-1 and V is TRBV10-3; 8 bases agree with TRBD2. J gave up 2 bases and V 4 bases, and 10 bases lay outside the gene matches. There are 17 residues in the CDR3. Per the germline V gene, CDR1 is ENHRY and CDR2 is SYGVKD. The DNA for the CDR3 is TGTGCCATCAGTGGGCGCATAAGCGGGAGTGCCTACAATGAGCAGTTCTTC. Protein sequence: CAISGRISGSAYNEQFF.

The chain has TRBV19 and TRBJ2-7; possible D gene TRBD2, 5 bases. V was pared by 4 bases and J by 3 bases, with 10 bases between. Germline V lookup: CDR1 LNHDA, CDR2 SQIVND (reference sequence). The CDR3 runs to 13 residues. CDR3 loop: CASSKDSYYEQYF. The DNA for the CDR3 is TGTGCCAGTAGTAAGGACTCGTACTACGAGCAGTACTTC.

In this sample, this clone turned up a few times. V gene TRBV5-8 combines with J gene TRBJ2-3; TRBD2 might be the D (5 bases). CDR3 length equals 13 residues. Germline V gives CDR1 SGHTS, CDR2 YDEGEE. Trimming left V 4 bases short and J 1 base short, with 7 bases between. The CDR3 sequence: CASSPGGTDTQYF. CDR3 nucleotides: TGTGCCAGCAGCCCCGGGGGCACAGATACGCAGTATTTT.